This entry lists 19 T cell receptor beta chains sequenced from one sample in a study of naive and memory T cell subsets. The treatment denotes: skin biopsy from PPD injection site in Mantoux-positive individual. Cells were not sorted; total RNA input targeted roughly 1 to 1,100 ng. Alpha and beta constant region primers primed reverse transcription for blood and skin samples. TCRdb re-analysed the UMI-ligation and nested PCR reads in MiXCR, keeping a single row per CDR3 protein. The profile shows some 20,000 distinct CDR3 sequences, roughly 9% of them singletons. The sample here was skin, taken from a tuberculin skin test site. The receptors were gathered from an adult in good health.

This clonotype was picked up many times. The chain couples TRBV20-1 to TRBJ2-5, with D maybe TRBD1 (5 bases). Germline CDR1 is DFQATT and CDR2 is SNEGSKA (reference sequence). V was clipped by 2 bases and J by 2 bases, with 15 bases between them. The CDR3 sequence is 15 residues long. DNA of the CDR3: TGCAGTGCTAGAACCTTGGGGCAGGGACAAGAGACCCAGTACTTC. It codes for CSARTLGQGQETQYF.

This clonotype was detected only a few times. V is TRBV20-1 and J is TRBJ2-1, with D unclear. The V end was cut by 7 bases, the J end by 6 bases, with 10 bases between. The CDR3 has 11 residues. Germline V gene sequence: CDR1 DFQATT, CDR2 SNEGSKA (reference sequence). CDR3 bases: TGCAGTGTCTGGGCCCGCAATGAGCAGTTCTTC. Translating it yields CSVWARNEQFF.

This clonotype counts as medium-sized (0.01 to 0.1%). V gene TRBV7-9 combines with J gene TRBJ2-3, with a weak D call TRBD2 (5 bases). V lost 3 bases, J lost 2 bases, and 12 bases lay in between. CDR1 is SEHNR and CDR2 is FQNEAQ in the germline V gene (reference sequence). This CDR3 contains 15 residues. The CDR3 spells CASSLSASPTDTQYF. As DNA, the CDR3 is TGTGCCAGCAGCTTGAGTGCTAGCCCCACAGATACGCAGTATTTT.

J is TRBJ2-1 and V is TRBV10-2; 13 bases line up with TRBD2. Unmatched junction bases numbered 8, after V lost 0 bases and J lost 6 bases. The CDR3 loop spans 18 amino acids. Looked up from germline, CDR1 is WSHSY and CDR2 is SAAADI. CDR3 in DNA: TGCGCCAGCAGTGAGTCGGGGTCCGGGACTAGCGGGATCAATGAGCAGTTCTTC. Amino acid sequence: CASSESGSGTSGINEQFF.

This clonotype was detected ten times or more. The V call is TRBV12-3 or TRBV12-4, the J call TRBJ2-7; 7 nucleotides line up with TRBD1. This CDR3 has 13 residues. J was trimmed by 2 bases and V by 6 bases; bases with no gene match: 4. The CDR3 sequence: CASRQGFPYEQYF. The DNA for the CDR3 is TGTGCCAGCAGACAGGGGTTTCCCTACGAGCAGTACTTC.

The chain combines TRBV20-1 with TRBJ1-1; the D gene is possibly TRBD1 (5 bases). The CDR3 consists of 13 residues. The V and J ends lost 0 bases and 8 bases respectively, with 13 bases between them. The germline CDR1 and CDR2 sequences are DFQATT and SNEGSKA (reference sequence). The chain's CDR3 is CSARDGDRIEAFF. The CDR3 nucleotides are TGCAGTGCTAGAGATGGGGACCGCATAGAAGCTTTCTTT.

This clonotype has only a few counts. The chain links TRBV7-9 to TRBJ2-5, with unresolved D. Per germline, CDR1 SEHNR and CDR2 FQNEAQ (reference sequence). This CDR3 spans 14 amino acids. The V and J ends lost 3 bases and 5 bases respectively, with 13 bases between them. CDR3 protein: CASSLQDGSETQYF. The CDR3 DNA is TGTGCCAGCAGCTTGCAGGACGGGTCCGAGACCCAGTACTTC.

As concerns this clonotype: A single base separates this from a much larger clone, so it may be a read error. V gene TRBV6-6 combines with J gene TRBJ2-4, with D perhaps being TRBD1 or TRBD2 (7 bases each). Per germline, CDR1 MNHNY and CDR2 SVGAGI (reference sequence). The V and J ends lost 6 bases and 7 bases respectively, with 28 bases between them. The CDR3 covers 18 residues. The CDR3 sequence is CASSYRGVEGGGNNIQYF. CDR3 DNA: TGTGCCAGCAGCTACAGGGGCGTGGAGGGAGGGGGCAATAACATTCAGTACTTC.

This chain connects TRBV29-1 to TRBJ1-1; 7 bases are shared with TRBD1. The CDR3 spans 14 residues. The trim removed 4 bases at V and 5 bases at J, leaving 10 bases unmatched. CDR1 is SQVTM and CDR2 is ANQGSEA in the germline V gene. The CDR3 here is CSVGPAGGWTEAFF. DNA for the CDR3: TGCAGCGTTGGCCCTGCAGGGGGTTGGACTGAAGCTTTCTTT.

This clonotype has at least ten counts. The chain has TRBV5-1 and TRBJ2-1, with 7 bases that match TRBD1. This CDR3 is built from 13 residues. V shed 6 bases and J 3 bases; nucleotides not matched to a gene: 3. Germline values: CDR1 SGHRS, CDR2 YFSETQ. The CDR3 region has the DNA TGCGCCAGCAACTGGGACAGCTACAATGAGCAGTTCTTC. As protein: CASNWDSYNEQFF.

This clonotype came up a few times. This rearrangement joins TRBV6-6 to TRBJ2-1; 11 bases are a match to TRBD2. CDR1 is MNHNY, CDR2 SVGAGI, per germline (reference sequence). This CDR3 has 15 residues. With 8 bases clipped from V and 7 bases from J, the junction kept 10 bases outside the gene matches. This CDR3 reads CASFPGTSGRNEQFF. The CDR3 bases are TGTGCCAGCTTTCCCGGGACTAGCGGCAGGAATGAGCAGTTCTTC.

This chain uses TRBV4-1 with TRBJ1-4; D is perhaps TRBD1 (5 bases). The CDR3 runs to 15 residues. V lost 4 bases and J lost 5, with 14 bases in between. In germline, CDR1 is MGHRA, CDR2 YSYEKL. The CDR3 nucleotides are TGCGCCAGCAGCCTTATCCCAGGGAAGAATGAAAAACTGTTTTTT. The encoded protein is CASSLIPGKNEKLFF.

This clonotype showed up just a few times. The chain joins TRBV3-1 to TRBJ2-1; D is unresolved. CDR1 and CDR2 from the germline V gene are LGHDT and YNNKEL (reference sequence). Trimming stripped 3 bases from V and 1 base from J, with 10 bases between. This CDR3 is built from 15 residues. The CDR3 sequence is CASSQVLNSYNEQFF. The CDR3 DNA sequence: TGTGCCAGCAGCCAGGTACTAAATTCCTACAATGAGCAGTTCTTC.

In its sample, this clonotype was seen many times. The V gene is TRBV27, the J gene TRBJ1-1; possible D gene TRBD1, 5 bases. Trimming cost V 2 bases and J 4 bases, with 14 bases left between them. Germline V gene data show CDR1 as MNHEY and CDR2 as SMNVEV (reference sequence). The CDR3 runs to 15 residues. Written as DNA, the CDR3 is TGTGCCAGCAGTTTAGGCGGGGGGATGAGCACTGAAGCTTTCTTT. It is translated as CASSLGGGMSTEAFF.

This clonotype has a count of ten or more. J is TRBJ2-1 and V is TRBV20-1; 8 bases align to TRBD2. With 7 bases clipped from V and 3 bases from J, the junction kept 8 bases outside the gene matches. The CDR3 spans 14 residues. Germline V gives CDR1 DFQATT, CDR2 SNEGSKA (reference sequence). For the CDR3, the DNA is TGCAGTGGCCTCGTAGCGGGAAGCTACAATGAGCAGTTCTTC. Protein: CSGLVAGSYNEQFF.

The chain joins TRBV24-1 to TRBJ2-1; TRBD1 agrees at 10 bases. The CDR3 is 16 residues long. Germline V CDR1 and CDR2: KGHDR, SFDVKD. V gave up 2 bases and J gave up 7 bases; unmatched junction bases: 7. CDR3 sequence (DNA): TGTGCCACCAGTGATTCGTGGGACAGGGGTTCGAATGAGCAGTTCTTC. It specifies CATSDSWDRGSNEQFF.

This clonotype was seen only a few times. The chain is built from TRBV5-6 and TRBJ1-5; D is possibly TRBD1 (6 bases). Per germline, CDR1 SGHDT and CDR2 YYEEEE. The V end was cut by 2 bases, the J end by 4 bases, with 13 bases between. CDR3 length: 15 amino acids. The CDR3 sequence: CASSLTGKGNQPQHF. CDR3 bases: TGTGCCAGCAGCTTAACAGGGAAGGGGAATCAGCCCCAGCATTTT.

This clonotype has ten or more counts. The J gene is TRBJ2-7, the V gene TRBV3-1, with D tentatively TRBD1 (7 bases). The germline V gene has CDR1 LGHDT and CDR2 YNNKEL (reference sequence). The CDR3 loop spans 13 amino acids. V was clipped by 4 bases and J by 4 bases, with 11 bases between them. CDR3 nucleotide sequence: TGTGCCAGCAGCCCAGGGGGGACTTACGAGCAGTACTTC. Translated: CASSPGGTYEQYF.

By sample fraction, this clonotype is medium-sized. This chain uses TRBV4-3 with TRBJ2-7; D gene uncertain. The germline gives CDR1 LGHNA, CDR2 YSLEER. Deletions cut 1 base from V and 1 base from J, with 5 bases between. The CDR3 contains 13 residues. The CDR3 coding sequence is TGCGCCAGCAGCCAAGGTCGTTCCTACGAGCAGTACTTC. It is translated as CASSQGRSYEQYF.